Listed below are T cell receptor beta chains from one sample, sequenced in a study of tumor-infiltrating lymphocytes in primary liver carcinoma. TCRdb re-derived calls from the multiplex PCR reads in MiXCR, one entry per CDR3 protein. Found here are 100,000 to 150,000 distinct CDR3 sequences, 60% to 75% of them singletons; the top ten hold 8.4%. The sequenced sample was liver tumor tissue from sampling region 3. Every receptor here comes from a woman aged 55-70 years with primary liver carcinoma and hepatitis B virus infection. Each CDR3 is given with its conserved first and last residue. A D gene is named only where the DNA matches it firmly. Rows give clone size only sometimes, using once, few, many, or a class for an expanded clone.

V: TRBV28; J: TRBJ1-2; size: -; length: 14; D: -; CDR3: CAIKETELNYGNTF; DNA: TGTGCCATCAAAGAGACGGAGCTAAACTATGGCAACACCTTC
V: TRBV11-2; J: TRBJ1-1; size: -; length: 17; D: -; CDR3: CASSYRDRGYMYTEPFF; DNA: TGTGCCAGCAGTTACCGGGATAGGGGGTACATGTACACTGAACCTTTCTTT
V: TRBV4-1; J: TRBJ1-5; size: -; length: 16; D: -; CDR3: CASSATGRSLNQPQHF; DNA: TGCGCCAGCAGCGCGACTGGCAGGTCCCTCAATCAACCCCAGCATTTT
V: TRBV2; J: TRBJ2-2; size: -; length: 14; D: -; CDR3: CTSSESRGPGELFF; DNA: TGTACCAGCAGTGAGAGTCGGGGACCCGGGGAGCTGTTTTTT
V: TRBV11-2; J: TRBJ2-3; size: -; length: 19; D: -; CDR3: CASSPERGGYSGRTDTHYF; DNA: TGTGCCAGCAGCCCTGAGAGGGGGGGATATAGCGGCCGCACAGATACGCACTATTTT
V: TRBV11-2; J: TRBJ2-2; size: medium-sized; length: 15; D: -; CDR3: CASSHGASGTGELFF; DNA: TGTGCCAGCAGCCACGGGGCTAGTGGCACCGGGGAGCTGTTTTTT
V: TRBV10-2; J: TRBJ1-1; size: many; length: 13; D: TRBD1; CDR3: CASRGQSNTEAFF; DNA: TGCGCCAGCAGGGGACAGTCGAACACTGAAGCTTTCTTT
V: TRBV4-2; J: TRBJ2-1; size: -; length: 16; D: -; CDR3: CASSQDRGSVHNGQFF; DNA: TGTGCCAGCAGCCAGGATCGGGGGTCCGTCCACAATGGGCAGTTCTTC
V: TRBV11-2; J: TRBJ2-7; size: few; length: 12; D: -; CDR3: CASSLGLGKQYF; DNA: TGTGCCAGTAGCTTGGGGCTGGGCAAGCAGTACTTC
V: TRBV5-1; J: TRBJ1-3; size: few; length: 14; D: -; CDR3: CASSLGSEINTIYF; DNA: TGCGCCAGCAGCTTGGGGTCAGAAATAAACACCATATATTTT
V: TRBV29-1; J: TRBJ2-3; size: -; length: 16; D: -; CDR3: CSARLLGGGLIDTQYF; DNA: TGCAGCGCCAGGCTCCTTGGGGGAGGACTGATAGATACGCAGTACTTT
V: TRBV4-1; J: TRBJ2-3; size: many; length: 15; D: TRBD2; CDR3: CASKGAGGGTDTQYF; DNA: TGCGCTTCTAAAGGGGCGGGAGGGGGGACAGATACGCAGTATTTT
V: TRBV5-1; J: TRBJ2-7; size: -; length: 15; D: -; CDR3: CASSLELARVYEQYF; DNA: TGCGCCAGCAGCTTGGAGCTAGCCCGGGTCTACGAGCAGTACTTC
V: TRBV28; J: TRBJ2-2; size: -; length: 17; D: -; CDR3: CASSLIGQSTNTGGQFF; DNA: TGTGCCAGCAGTTTAATAGGACAGTCAACGAACACCGGGGGGCAGTTTTTT
V: TRBV28; J: TRBJ2-1; size: once; length: 11; D: -; CDR3: CVSSSRGDQFF; DNA: TGTGTCAGCAGTTCCCGGGGTGATCAGTTCTTC
V: TRBV12-3/TRBV12-4; J: TRBJ2-3; size: many; length: 16; D: TRBD2; CDR3: CASSPGTSGPSGTQYF; DNA: TGTGCCAGCAGTCCCGGGACTAGCGGTCCCTCCGGTACGCAGTATTTT
V: TRBV7-8; J: TRBJ2-1; size: once; length: 17; D: -; CDR3: CASSPLASANSYNEQFF; DNA: TGTGCCAGCAGCCCCTTGGCTAGTGCAAACTCCTACAATGAGCAGTTCTTC
V: TRBV12-3/TRBV12-4; J: TRBJ2-5; size: many; length: 16; D: TRBD1; CDR3: CASSFGSGTAQETQYF; DNA: TGTGCCAGCAGTTTCGGGTCCGGGACAGCCCAAGAGACCCAGTACTTC
V: TRBV6-1; J: TRBJ1-2; size: many; length: 13; D: -; CDR3: CASSERGLYGYTF; DNA: TGTGCCAGCAGTGAAAGAGGGCTTTACGGCTACACCTTC
V: TRBV5-1; J: TRBJ1-1; size: -; length: 16; D: -; CDR3: CASSPKVGALNTEAFF; DNA: TGCGCCAGTAGCCCTAAGGTAGGGGCCCTGAACACTGAAGCTTTCTTT
V: TRBV7-8; J: TRBJ1-2; size: -; length: 17; D: TRBD1; CDR3: CASSLRGPGQGMDGYTF; DNA: TGTGCCAGCAGCTTACGAGGGCCGGGACAGGGAATGGATGGCTACACCTTC
V: TRBV11-2; J: TRBJ2-2; size: -; length: 20; D: -; CDR3: CASSSAAPRPGKGKTGELFF; DNA: TGTGCCAGCAGCTCAGCGGCACCAAGGCCAGGGAAGGGAAAAACCGGGGAGCTGTTTTTT
V: TRBV12-3/TRBV12-4; J: TRBJ1-5; size: many; length: 14; D: -; CDR3: CASSSRDTYQPQHF; DNA: TGTGCCAGCAGTTCCCGGGACACATATCAGCCCCAGCATTTT
V: TRBV6-6; J: TRBJ1-2; size: -; length: 14; D: -; CDR3: CASSFPCRGGGYTF; DNA: TGTGCCAGCAGTTTCCCTTGCAGGGGAGGTGGCTACACCTTC
V: TRBV7-9; J: TRBJ1-6; size: -; length: 17; D: -; CDR3: CTSSLGTCAERNSPLHF; DNA: TGTACCAGCAGCTTAGGGACGTGTGCAGAGAGGAATTCACCCCTCCACTTT
V: TRBV29-1; J: TRBJ2-1; size: many; length: 14; D: -; CDR3: CSVVGGNRVNEQFF; DNA: TGCAGCGTTGTTGGGGGCAATCGGGTCAATGAGCAGTTCTTC
V: TRBV5-1; J: TRBJ2-5; size: -; length: 14; D: -; CDR3: CASSPGPVRETQYF; DNA: TGCGCCAGCAGCCCTGGGCCAGTTCGAGAGACCCAGTACTTC
V: TRBV30; J: TRBJ1-2; size: few; length: 14; D: -; CDR3: CAWSETRSRGGYTF; DNA: TGTGCCTGGAGTGAAACCCGCTCGCGTGGTGGCTACACCTTC
V: TRBV11-2; J: TRBJ2-3; size: -; length: 17; D: -; CDR3: CASSFNPPGISIDTQYF; DNA: TGTGCCAGCAGCTTCAACCCCCCGGGGATTAGCATAGATACGCAGTATTTT
V: TRBV11-2; J: TRBJ1-1; size: -; length: 15; D: TRBD1; CDR3: CASSFRRDRDTDAFF; DNA: TGTGCCAGCAGCTTCCGCAGGGACAGGGATACTGATGCTTTCTTT
V: TRBV6-5; J: TRBJ2-2; size: -; length: 12; D: -; CDR3: CANSQNTGELFF; DNA: TGTGCCAACAGTCAAAACACAGGGGAGCTGTTTTTT
V: TRBV29-1; J: TRBJ2-7; size: medium-sized; length: 16; D: TRBD2; CDR3: CSVNQGLAGVLYEQYF; DNA: TGCAGCGTGAACCAGGGACTAGCGGGAGTGTTATACGAGCAGTACTTC
V: TRBV4-1; J: TRBJ2-7; size: -; length: 16; D: -; CDR3: CASNQVGTAVSYEQYF; DNA: TGCGCCAGCAACCAAGTCGGGACCGCGGTGTCCTACGAGCAGTACTTC
V: TRBV11-2; J: TRBJ2-3; size: -; length: 15; D: -; CDR3: CASGLEGRNTYTQYF; DNA: TGTGCCAGCGGCCTAGAGGGTAGGAACACATATACGCAGTATTTT
V: TRBV11-2; J: TRBJ1-5; size: -; length: 15; D: TRBD1; CDR3: CASSLDRGSNQPQHF; DNA: TGTGCCAGCAGCCTCGACAGGGGTAGCAATCAACCCCAGCATTTT
V: TRBV30; J: TRBJ2-6; size: -; length: 13; D: -; CDR3: CAWSVPGANVLTF; DNA: TGTGCCTGGAGTGTACCTGGGGCCAACGTCCTGACTTTC
V: TRBV10-3; J: TRBJ2-3; size: once; length: 14; D: -; CDR3: CVTLVSESIDTQYF; DNA: TGTGTCACCCTCGTGAGCGAGAGTATTGATACGCAGTATTTT
V: TRBV7-9; J: TRBJ2-5; size: -; length: 15; D: -; CDR3: CASSPNGAFQETQYF; DNA: TGTGCCAGCAGCCCAAACGGGGCGTTCCAAGAGACCCAGTACTTC
V: TRBV11-3; J: TRBJ2-1; size: -; length: 15; D: -; CDR3: CVSSLGAQGPKEQSF; DNA: TGTGTCAGCAGCCTAGGGGCCCAGGGTCCCAAGGAGCAGTCCTTC
V: TRBV11-2; J: TRBJ2-7; size: -; length: 15; D: -; CDR3: CASRLRWTRENEQYF; DNA: TGTGCCAGCAGATTACGATGGACAAGGGAAAACGAGCAGTACTTC
V: TRBV2; J: TRBJ2-3; size: few; length: 17; D: TRBD2; CDR3: CASRTGLAGGAWDTQYF; DNA: TGTGCCAGCAGAACCGGACTAGCGGGCGGGGCCTGGGATACGCAGTATTTT
V: TRBV30; J: TRBJ2-1; size: -; length: 12; D: -; CDR3: CAWSRPSNEQFF; DNA: TGTGCCTGGAGTCGTCCTAGCAATGAGCAGTTCTTC
V: TRBV29-1; J: TRBJ2-2; size: many; length: 11; D: -; CDR3: CSATGLGELFF; DNA: TGCAGCGCAACAGGGCTCGGGGAGCTGTTTTTT
V: TRBV28; J: TRBJ1-1; size: many; length: 16; D: -; CDR3: CASSLNLRGARTEAFF; DNA: TGTGCCAGCAGTTTAAACCTCCGGGGGGCGCGCACTGAAGCTTTCTTT
V: TRBV11-2; J: TRBJ2-3; size: medium-sized; length: 14; D: -; CDR3: CASKPELGTDTQYF; DNA: TGTGCCAGCAAACCGGAACTGGGCACAGATACGCAGTATTTT
V: TRBV29-1; J: TRBJ1-2; size: -; length: 16; D: TRBD1; CDR3: CSVGYAGQGNGNGYTF; DNA: TGCAGCGTTGGATATGCCGGACAGGGCAATGGTAATGGCTACACCTTC
V: TRBV28; J: TRBJ2-7; size: -; length: 16; D: TRBD2; CDR3: CASSFRLTGGPYEQYF; DNA: TGTGCCAGCAGTTTTAGGCTAACGGGAGGGCCTTACGAGCAGTACTTC
V: TRBV2; J: TRBJ2-7; size: many; length: 15; D: TRBD1; CDR3: CASSESSGGSYEQYF; DNA: TGTGCCAGCAGTGAAAGTTCAGGGGGCTCCTACGAGCAGTACTTC
V: TRBV18; J: TRBJ1-4; size: -; length: 16; D: -; CDR3: CASSTGTPTTNEKLFF; DNA: TGTGCCAGCTCAACCGGGACACCTACAACTAATGAAAAACTGTTTTTT
V: TRBV29-1; J: TRBJ2-5; size: many; length: 11; D: -; CDR3: CSKTEGETQYF; DNA: TGCAGTAAGACGGAGGGGGAGACCCAGTACTTC
V: TRBV6-6; J: TRBJ2-7; size: -; length: 12; D: -; CDR3: CASSMGVWEKYF; DNA: TGTGCCAGCAGTATGGGAGTATGGGAGAAGTACTTC
V: TRBV11-2; J: TRBJ2-7; size: -; length: 14; D: -; CDR3: CASRFRTLRGEQYF; DNA: TGTGCCAGCAGATTTCGGACACTCCGGGGTGAGCAGTACTTC
V: TRBV9; J: TRBJ2-1; size: few; length: 11; D: -; CDR3: CASSVGYEKVF; DNA: TGTGCCAGCAGCGTAGGGTACGAAAAGGTCTTC
V: TRBV7-9; J: TRBJ2-3; size: -; length: 15; D: -; CDR3: CASSRLAGVSDTQYF; DNA: TGTGCCAGCAGCCGCTTAGCCGGCGTCTCAGATACGCAGTATTTT
V: TRBV11-1; J: TRBJ2-5; size: -; length: 15; D: -; CDR3: CASSSPGTDQEIRYF; DNA: TGTGCCAGCAGCTCGCCCGGGACCGATCAAGAGATCCGGTACTTC